Sequencing of this T cell receptor beta chain was carried out in a study of OX40 agonist ivuxolimab in advanced cancers. Clones were sequenced by immunoSEQ multiplex PCR, and TCRdb holds only the in-frame ones, with some missing. This sample carries about 77,000 clones, around 90% of them seen once, and the ten largest clones take around 6.5%. The sequencing used CD4+ or CD8+ T cells sorted from blood, collected in a trial of the OX40 agonist ivuxolimab. The TCR comes from an adult with an advanced solid tumor such as melanoma, head and neck, liver or kidney cancer.

The CDR3 here is CASSYTGGRTEAFF. CDR3 bases: TGTGCCAGCAGCTATACAGGGGGCAGGACTGAAGCTTTCTTT. The chain employs TRBV28 and TRBJ1-1; 9 bases agree with TRBD1. Germline V gene lookup returns CDR1 MDHEN and CDR2 SYDVKM. The CDR3 loop spans 14 amino acids. V was pared by 6 bases and J by 5 bases, with 7 bases of the junction left unmatched.